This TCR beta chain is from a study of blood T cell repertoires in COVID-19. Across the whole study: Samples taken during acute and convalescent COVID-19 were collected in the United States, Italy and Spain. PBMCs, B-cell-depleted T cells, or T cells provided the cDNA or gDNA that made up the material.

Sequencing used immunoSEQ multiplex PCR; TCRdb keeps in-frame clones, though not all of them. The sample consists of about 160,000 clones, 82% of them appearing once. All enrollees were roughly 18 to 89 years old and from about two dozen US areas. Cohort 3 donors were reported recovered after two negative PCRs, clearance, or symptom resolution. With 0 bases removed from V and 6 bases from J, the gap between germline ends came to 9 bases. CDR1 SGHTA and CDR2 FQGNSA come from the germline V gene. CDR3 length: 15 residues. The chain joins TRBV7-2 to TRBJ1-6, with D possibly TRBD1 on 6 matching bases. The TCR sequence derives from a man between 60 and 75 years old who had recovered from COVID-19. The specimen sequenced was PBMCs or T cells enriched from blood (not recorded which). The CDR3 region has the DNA TGTGCCAGCAGCTTAGCCCGGACAGCTAATTCACCCCTCCACTTT. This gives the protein CASSLARTANSPLHF.